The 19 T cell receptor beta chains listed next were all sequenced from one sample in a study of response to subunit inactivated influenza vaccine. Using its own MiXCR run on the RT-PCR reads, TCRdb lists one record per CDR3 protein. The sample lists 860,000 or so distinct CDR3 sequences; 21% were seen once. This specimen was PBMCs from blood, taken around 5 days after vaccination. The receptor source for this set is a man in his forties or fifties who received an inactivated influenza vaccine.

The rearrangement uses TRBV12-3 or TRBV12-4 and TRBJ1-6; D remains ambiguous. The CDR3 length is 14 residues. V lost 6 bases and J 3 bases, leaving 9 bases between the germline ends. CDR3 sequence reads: CASRQNNYNSPLHF. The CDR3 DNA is TGTGCCAGCAGACAAAACAACTATAATTCACCCCTCCACTTT.

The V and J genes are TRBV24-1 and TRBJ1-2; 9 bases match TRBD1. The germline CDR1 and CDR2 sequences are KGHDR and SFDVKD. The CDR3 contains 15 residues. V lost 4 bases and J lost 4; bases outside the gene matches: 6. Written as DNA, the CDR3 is TGTGCCACCAGTGAGACGGGACAGGGTCTCTATGGCTACACCTTC. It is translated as CATSETGQGLYGYTF.

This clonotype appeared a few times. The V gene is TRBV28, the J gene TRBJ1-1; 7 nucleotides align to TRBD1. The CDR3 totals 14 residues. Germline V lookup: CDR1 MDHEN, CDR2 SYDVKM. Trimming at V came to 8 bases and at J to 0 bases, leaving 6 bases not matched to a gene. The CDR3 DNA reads TGTGCCAGCTTTCCCGGGACAGTGAACACTGAAGCTTTCTTT. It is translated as CASFPGTVNTEAFF.

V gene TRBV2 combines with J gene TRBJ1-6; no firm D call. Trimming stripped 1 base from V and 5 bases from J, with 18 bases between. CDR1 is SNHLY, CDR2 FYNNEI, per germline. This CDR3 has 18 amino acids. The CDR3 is CASSEGFSRTRDNSPLHF. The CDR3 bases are TGTGCCAGCAGTGAAGGGTTTAGTCGTACGAGGGATAATTCACCCCTCCACTTT.

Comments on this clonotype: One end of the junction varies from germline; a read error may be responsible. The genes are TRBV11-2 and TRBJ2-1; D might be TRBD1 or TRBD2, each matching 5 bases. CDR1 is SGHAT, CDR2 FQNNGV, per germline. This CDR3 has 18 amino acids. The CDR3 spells CASSPSGRMPSSYNEQFF. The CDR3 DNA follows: TGCGCCAGCAGCCCCTCGGGACGGATGCCAAGCTCCTACAATGAGCAGTTCTTC.

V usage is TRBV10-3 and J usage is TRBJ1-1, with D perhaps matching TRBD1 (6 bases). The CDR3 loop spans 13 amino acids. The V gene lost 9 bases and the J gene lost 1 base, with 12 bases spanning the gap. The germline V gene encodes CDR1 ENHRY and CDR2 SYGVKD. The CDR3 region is CAIRTESNTEAFF. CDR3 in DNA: TGTGCCATTAGGACAGAATCGAACACTGAAGCTTTCTTT.

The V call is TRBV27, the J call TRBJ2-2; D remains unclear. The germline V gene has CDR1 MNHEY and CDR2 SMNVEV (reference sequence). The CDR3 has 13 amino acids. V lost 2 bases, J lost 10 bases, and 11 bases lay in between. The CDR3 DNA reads TGTGCCAGCAGTTTAAATTTGGGAAAGGAGCTGTTTTTT. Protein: CASSLNLGKELFF.

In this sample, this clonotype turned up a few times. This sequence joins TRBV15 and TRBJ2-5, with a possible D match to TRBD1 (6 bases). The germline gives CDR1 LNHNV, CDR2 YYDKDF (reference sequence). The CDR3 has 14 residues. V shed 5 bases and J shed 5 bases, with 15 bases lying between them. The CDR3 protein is CATSGAGVRETQYF. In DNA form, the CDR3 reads TGTGCCACCAGCGGAGCAGGGGTACGCGAGACCCAGTACTTC. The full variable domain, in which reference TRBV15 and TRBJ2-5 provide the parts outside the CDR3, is DAMVIQNPRYQVTQFGKPVTLSCSQTLNHNVMYWYQQKSSQAPKLLFHYYDKDFNNEADTPDNFQSRRPNTSFCFLDIRSPGLGDTAMYLCATSGAGVRETQYFGPGTRLLVL.

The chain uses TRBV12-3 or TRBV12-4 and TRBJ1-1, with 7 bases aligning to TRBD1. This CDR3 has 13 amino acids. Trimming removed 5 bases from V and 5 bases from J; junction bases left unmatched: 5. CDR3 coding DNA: TGTGCCAGCAGTGGACAGGTCGGAACTGAAGCTTTCTTT. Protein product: CASSGQVGTEAFF.

This chain's CDR3 is CSASRENTEAFF. Here the CDR3 DNA reads TGCAGTGCTAGCAGGGAGAACACTGAAGCTTTCTTT. V gene TRBV20-1 combines with J gene TRBJ1-1, with D possibly matching TRBD1 (5 bases). V was clipped by 3 bases and J by 1 base, with 6 bases between them. This CDR3 is 12 amino acids long. CDR1 and CDR2 from the germline V gene are DFQATT and SNEGSKA (reference sequence).

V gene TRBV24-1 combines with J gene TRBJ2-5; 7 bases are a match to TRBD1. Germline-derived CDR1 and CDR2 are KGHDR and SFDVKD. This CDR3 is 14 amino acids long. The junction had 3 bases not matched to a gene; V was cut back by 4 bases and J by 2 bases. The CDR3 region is CATSEGQNQETQYF. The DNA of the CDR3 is TGTGCCACCAGTGAGGGACAGAATCAAGAGACCCAGTACTTC.

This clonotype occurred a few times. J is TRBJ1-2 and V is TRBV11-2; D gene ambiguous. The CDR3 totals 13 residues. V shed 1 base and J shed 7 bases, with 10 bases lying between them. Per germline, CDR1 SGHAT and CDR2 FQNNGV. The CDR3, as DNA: TGTGCCAGCAGCTTAGGGTTGGTCAGTGGCTACACCTTC. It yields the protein CASSLGLVSGYTF.

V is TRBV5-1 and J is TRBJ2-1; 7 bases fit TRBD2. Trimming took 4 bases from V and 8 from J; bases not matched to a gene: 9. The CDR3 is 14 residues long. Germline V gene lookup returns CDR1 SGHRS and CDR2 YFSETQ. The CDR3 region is CASSPGGGRDEQFF. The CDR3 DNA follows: TGCGCCAGCAGCCCGGGCGGGGGACGGGATGAGCAGTTCTTC.

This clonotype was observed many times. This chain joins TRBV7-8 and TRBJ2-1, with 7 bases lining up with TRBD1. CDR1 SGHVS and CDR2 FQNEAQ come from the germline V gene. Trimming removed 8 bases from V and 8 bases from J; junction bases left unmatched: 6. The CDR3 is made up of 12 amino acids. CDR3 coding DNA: TGTGCCAGCTTAGGACAGGACGATGAGCAGTTCTTC. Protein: CASLGQDDEQFF.

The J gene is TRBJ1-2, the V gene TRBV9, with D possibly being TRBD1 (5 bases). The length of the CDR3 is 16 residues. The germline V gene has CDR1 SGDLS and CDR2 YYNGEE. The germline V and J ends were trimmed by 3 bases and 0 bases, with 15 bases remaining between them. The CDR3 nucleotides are TGTGCCAGCAGCGGGGACGCAGACCCAGCTAACTATGGCTACACCTTC. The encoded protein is CASSGDADPANYGYTF.

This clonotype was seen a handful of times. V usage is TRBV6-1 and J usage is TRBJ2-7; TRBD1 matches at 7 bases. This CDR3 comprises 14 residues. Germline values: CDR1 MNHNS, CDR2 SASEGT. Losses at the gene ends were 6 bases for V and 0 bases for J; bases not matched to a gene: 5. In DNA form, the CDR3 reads TGTGCCAGCAGGCCGGACAGGTTCTCCTACGAGCAGTACTTC. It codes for CASRPDRFSYEQYF.

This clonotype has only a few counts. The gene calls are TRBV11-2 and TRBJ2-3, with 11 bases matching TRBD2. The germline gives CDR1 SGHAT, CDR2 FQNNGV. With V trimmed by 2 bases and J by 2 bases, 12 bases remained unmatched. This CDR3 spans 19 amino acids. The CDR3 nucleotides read TGTGCCAGCAGCTTACAGCCGGTGACTAGCGGGACCCTCACAGATACGCAGTATTTT. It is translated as CASSLQPVTSGTLTDTQYF.

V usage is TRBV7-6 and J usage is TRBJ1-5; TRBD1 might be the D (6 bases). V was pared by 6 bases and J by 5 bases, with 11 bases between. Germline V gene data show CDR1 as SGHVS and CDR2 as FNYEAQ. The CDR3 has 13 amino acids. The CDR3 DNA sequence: TGTGCCAGCAGTTGGACAGCTGATCAGCCCCAGCATTTT. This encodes CASSWTADQPQHF. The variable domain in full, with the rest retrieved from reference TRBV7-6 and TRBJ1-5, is GAGVSQSPRYKVTKRGQDVALRCDPISGHVSLYWYRQALGQGPEFLTYFNYEAQQDKSGLPNDRFSAERPEGSISTLTIQRTEQRDSAMYRCASSWTADQPQHFGDGTRLSIL.

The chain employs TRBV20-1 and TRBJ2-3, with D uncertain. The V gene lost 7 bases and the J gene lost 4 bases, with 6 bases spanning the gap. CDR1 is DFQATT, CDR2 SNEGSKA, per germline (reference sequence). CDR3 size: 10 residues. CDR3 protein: CSVGSDTQYF. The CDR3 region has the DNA TGCAGTGTAGGGTCAGATACGCAGTATTTT.